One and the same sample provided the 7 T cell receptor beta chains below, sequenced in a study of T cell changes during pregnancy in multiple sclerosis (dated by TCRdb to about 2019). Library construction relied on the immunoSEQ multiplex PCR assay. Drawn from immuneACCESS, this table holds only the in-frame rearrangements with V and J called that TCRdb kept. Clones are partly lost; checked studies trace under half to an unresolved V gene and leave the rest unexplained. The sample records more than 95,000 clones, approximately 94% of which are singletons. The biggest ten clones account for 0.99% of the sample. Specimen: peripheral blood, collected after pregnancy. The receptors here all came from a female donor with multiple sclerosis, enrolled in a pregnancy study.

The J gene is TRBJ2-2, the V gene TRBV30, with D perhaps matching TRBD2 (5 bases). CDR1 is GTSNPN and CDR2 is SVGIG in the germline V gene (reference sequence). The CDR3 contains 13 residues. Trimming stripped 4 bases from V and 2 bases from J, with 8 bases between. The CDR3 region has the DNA TGTGCCTGGACCGAGGGAAACACCGGGGAGCTGTTTTTT. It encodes CAWTEGNTGELFF.

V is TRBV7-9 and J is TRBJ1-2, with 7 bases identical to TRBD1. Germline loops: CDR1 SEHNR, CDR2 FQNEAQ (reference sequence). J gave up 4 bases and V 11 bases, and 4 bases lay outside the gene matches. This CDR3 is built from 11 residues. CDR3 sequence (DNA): TGTGCCTCCGACAGGGTCTATGGCTACACCTTC. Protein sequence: CASDRVYGYTF.

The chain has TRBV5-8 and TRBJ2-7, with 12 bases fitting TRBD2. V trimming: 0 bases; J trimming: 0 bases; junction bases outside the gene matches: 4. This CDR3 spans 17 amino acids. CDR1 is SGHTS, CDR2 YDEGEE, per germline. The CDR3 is CASSLAGLAGHSYEQYF. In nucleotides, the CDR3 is TGTGCCAGCAGCTTGGCCGGACTAGCGGGACACTCCTACGAGCAGTACTTC.

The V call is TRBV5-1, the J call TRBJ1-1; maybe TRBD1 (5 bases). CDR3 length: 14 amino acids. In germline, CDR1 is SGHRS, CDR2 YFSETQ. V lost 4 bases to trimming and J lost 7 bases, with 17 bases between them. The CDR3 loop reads CASSGGTGNLEAFF. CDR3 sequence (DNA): TGCGCCAGCAGCGGCGGGACGGGTAACCTTGAAGCTTTCTTT.

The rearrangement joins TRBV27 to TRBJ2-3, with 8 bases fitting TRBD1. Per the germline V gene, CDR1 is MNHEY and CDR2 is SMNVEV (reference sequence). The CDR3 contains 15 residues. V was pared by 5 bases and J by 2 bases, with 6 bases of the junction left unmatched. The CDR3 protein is CASSTTGAFTDTQYF. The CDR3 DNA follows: TGTGCCAGCAGTACGACAGGGGCGTTCACAGATACGCAGTATTTT.

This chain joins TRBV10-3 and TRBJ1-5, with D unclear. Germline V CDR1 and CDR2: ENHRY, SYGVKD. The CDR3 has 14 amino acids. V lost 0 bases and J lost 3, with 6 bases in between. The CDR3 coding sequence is TGTGCCATCAGTGAGTCGCCAGTCAATCAGCCCCAGCATTTT. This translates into CAISESPVNQPQHF.

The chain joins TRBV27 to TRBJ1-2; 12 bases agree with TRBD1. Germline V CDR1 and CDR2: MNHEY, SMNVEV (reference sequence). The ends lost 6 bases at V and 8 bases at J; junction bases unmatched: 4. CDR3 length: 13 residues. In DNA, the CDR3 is TGTGCCAGCAGGGGACAGGGGGCTATCGGCTACACCTTC. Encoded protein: CASRGQGAIGYTF.